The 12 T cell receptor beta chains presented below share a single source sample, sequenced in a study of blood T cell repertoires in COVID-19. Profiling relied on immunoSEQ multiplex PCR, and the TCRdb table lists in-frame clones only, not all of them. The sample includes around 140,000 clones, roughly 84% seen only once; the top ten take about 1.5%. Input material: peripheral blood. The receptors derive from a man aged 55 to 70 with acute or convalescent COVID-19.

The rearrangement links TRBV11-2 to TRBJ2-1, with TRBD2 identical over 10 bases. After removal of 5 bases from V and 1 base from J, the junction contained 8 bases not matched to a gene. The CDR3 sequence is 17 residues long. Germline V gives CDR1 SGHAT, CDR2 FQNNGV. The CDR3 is CASSVSSGRGSYNEQFF. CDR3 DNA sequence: TGTGCCAGCAGCGTGTCTAGCGGGAGAGGTTCCTACAATGAGCAGTTCTTC.

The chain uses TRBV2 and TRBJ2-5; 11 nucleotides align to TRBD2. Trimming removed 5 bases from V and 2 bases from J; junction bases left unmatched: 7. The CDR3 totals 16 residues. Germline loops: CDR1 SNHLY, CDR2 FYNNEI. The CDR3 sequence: CASSKRLAGTQETQYF. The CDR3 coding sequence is TGTGCCAGCAGTAAAAGACTAGCGGGAACACAAGAGACCCAGTACTTC.

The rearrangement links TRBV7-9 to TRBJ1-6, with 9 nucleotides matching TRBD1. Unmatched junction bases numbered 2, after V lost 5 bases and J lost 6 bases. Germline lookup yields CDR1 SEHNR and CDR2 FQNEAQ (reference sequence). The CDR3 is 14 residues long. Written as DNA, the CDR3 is TGTGCCAGCAGCCGGGGACAGGGTAATTCACCCCTCCACTTT. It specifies CASSRGQGNSPLHF.

The CDR3: CASSPGQGNTEAFF. CDR3 DNA: TGTGCCAGCAGCCCGGGACAGGGGAACACTGAAGCTTTCTTT. This chain joins TRBV9 and TRBJ1-1; TRBD1 aligns across 9 bases. The CDR3 sequence is 14 residues long. Germline CDR1 reads SGDLS; CDR2 reads YYNGEE. Germline trimming cut 4 bases from V and 1 base from J; bases unmatched to any gene: 2.

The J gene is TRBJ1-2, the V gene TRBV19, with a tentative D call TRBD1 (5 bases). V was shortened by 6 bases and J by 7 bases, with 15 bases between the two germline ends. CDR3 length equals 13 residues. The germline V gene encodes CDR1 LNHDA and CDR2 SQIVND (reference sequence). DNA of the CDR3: TGTGCCAGTAGGACAGAACACGAAGCTGGCTACACCTTC. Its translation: CASRTEHEAGYTF. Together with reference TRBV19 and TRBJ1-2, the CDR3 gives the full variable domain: DGGITQSPKYLFRKEGQNVTLSCEQNLNHDAMYWYRQDPGQGLRLIYYSQIVNDFQKGDIAEGYSVSREKKESFPLTVTSAQKNPTAFYLCASRTEHEAGYTFGSGTRLTVV.

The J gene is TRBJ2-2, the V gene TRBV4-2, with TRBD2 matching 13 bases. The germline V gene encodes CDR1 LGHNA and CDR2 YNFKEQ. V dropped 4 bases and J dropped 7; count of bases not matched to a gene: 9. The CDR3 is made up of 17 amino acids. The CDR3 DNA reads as TGTGCCAGCAGCCCGAGGGGGACTAGCGGGATCCTCGGGGAGCTGTTTTTT. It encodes CASSPRGTSGILGELFF.

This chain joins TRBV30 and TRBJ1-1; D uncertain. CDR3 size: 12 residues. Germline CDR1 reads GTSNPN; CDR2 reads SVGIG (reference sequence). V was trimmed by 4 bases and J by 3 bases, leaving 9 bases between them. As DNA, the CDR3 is TGTGCCTGGACTCCAACGGACACTGAAGCTTTCTTT. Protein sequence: CAWTPTDTEAFF.

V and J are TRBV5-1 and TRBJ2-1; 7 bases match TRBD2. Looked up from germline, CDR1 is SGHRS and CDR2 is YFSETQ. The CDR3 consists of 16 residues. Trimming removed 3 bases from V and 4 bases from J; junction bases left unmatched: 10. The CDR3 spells CASSSERGHHYNEQFF. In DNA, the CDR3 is TGCGCCAGCAGCTCGGAGCGGGGCCACCATTACAATGAGCAGTTCTTC.

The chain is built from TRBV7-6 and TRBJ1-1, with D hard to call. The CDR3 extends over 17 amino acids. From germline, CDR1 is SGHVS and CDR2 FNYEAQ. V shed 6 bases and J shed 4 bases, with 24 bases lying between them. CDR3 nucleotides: TGTGCCAGCAGGAGTCTGAGGGAGACCGTCTTGGGCACTGAAGCTTTCTTT. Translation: CASRSLRETVLGTEAFF. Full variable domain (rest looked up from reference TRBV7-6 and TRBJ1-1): GAGVSQSPRYKVTKRGQDVALRCDPISGHVSLYWYRQALGQGPEFLTYFNYEAQQDKSGLPNDRFSAERPEGSISTLTIQRTEQRDSAMYRCASRSLRETVLGTEAFFGQGTRLTVV.

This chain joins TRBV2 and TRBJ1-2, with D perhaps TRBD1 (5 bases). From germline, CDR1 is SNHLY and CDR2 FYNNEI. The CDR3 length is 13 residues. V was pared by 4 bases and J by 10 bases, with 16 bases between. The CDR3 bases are TGTGCCAGCAGTGGGAGTGTATCAGGGCTCTACACCTTC. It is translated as CASSGSVSGLYTF.

CDR3 protein: CASGRDRVDTEAFF. The CDR3 DNA is TGTGCCAGCGGCCGGGACAGGGTGGACACTGAAGCTTTCTTT. This chain links TRBV7-3 with TRBJ1-1, with 9 bases fitting TRBD1. The CDR3 has 14 amino acids. J lost 3 bases, V lost 8 bases, and 7 bases had no gene match. The germline CDR1 and CDR2 sequences are SGHTA and FQGTGA.

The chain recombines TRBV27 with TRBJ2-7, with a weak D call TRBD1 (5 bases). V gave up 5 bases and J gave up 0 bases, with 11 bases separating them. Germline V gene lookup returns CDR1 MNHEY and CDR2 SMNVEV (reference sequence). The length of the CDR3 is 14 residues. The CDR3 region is CASSPQGISYEQYF. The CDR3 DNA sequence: TGTGCCAGCAGTCCCCAGGGAATCTCCTACGAGCAGTACTTC.